The sequence of this T cell receptor beta chain was determined in a study of blood T cell repertoires in COVID-19. Turning to the study itself: COVID-19 samples from acute and convalescent phases originated in the United States, Italy and Spain.

Under the authors' procedure: By means of reference gene primer amplification, nucleated cell counts were estimated. Assay: immunoSEQ multiplex PCR; the TCRdb copy retains only in-frame clones and omits some. The V and J calls and clone size were taken over from that table, and D and trimming were inferred from the DNA. The repertoire holds approximately 170,000 clones, 86% seen once, with around 4% in the top ten. CDR1 is SGHTA, CDR2 FQGNSA, per germline. CDR3 length equals 15 residues. V trimming: 5 bases; J trimming: 2 bases; junction bases outside the gene matches: 6. Sequencing was done on a sample of peripheral blood. The chain links TRBV7-2 to TRBJ1-5; the match to TRBD1 covers 7 bases. This TCR came from a woman aged 70-85 years with acute or convalescent COVID-19. The CDR3 nucleotides are TGTGCCAGCAGCCCACAGGGGATGGGCAATCAGCCCCAGCATTTT. It specifies CASSPQGMGNQPQHF.